This entry lists 22 T cell receptor beta chains sequenced from one sample in a study of OX40 agonist ivuxolimab in advanced cancers. The method was immunoSEQ multiplex PCR; TCRdb's version includes in-frame clones alone and lacks a portion of them. The data contain approximately 60,000 clones, roughly 86% of them singletons. The sequences come from CD4+ or CD8+ T cells sorted from blood, collected in a trial of the OX40 agonist ivuxolimab. The source is an adult with an advanced solid tumor such as melanoma, head and neck, liver or kidney cancer.

CDR3 sequence (DNA): TGTGCCTGGAGCGCCCCGGGCCCAGATACGCAGTATTTT. Translated: CAWSAPGPDTQYF. The chain carries TRBV30 and TRBJ2-3; no clear D gene. Trimming removed 3 bases from V and 4 bases from J, with 11 bases in between. Germline V CDR1 and CDR2: GTSNPN, SVGIG (reference sequence). The CDR3 has 13 residues.

Worth noting for this clone: The identical CDR3 is also encoded by other nucleotide sequences in the sample. The V and J genes are TRBV18 and TRBJ1-1, with D hard to call. With 3 bases removed from V and 0 bases from J, the gap between germline ends came to 5 bases. Per the germline V gene, CDR1 is KGHSH and CDR2 is LQKENI. This CDR3 comprises 13 residues. DNA of the CDR3: TGTGCCAGCTCACCGGATATGAACACTGAAGCTTTCTTT. Protein sequence: CASSPDMNTEAFF.

V is TRBV6-6 and J is TRBJ2-3; the D is unclear. This CDR3 spans 13 amino acids. Trimming took off 2 bases at V and 8 bases at J, with 11 bases between the two ends. Germline assignment: CDR1 MNHNY and CDR2 SVGAGI (reference sequence). The CDR3, as DNA: TGTGCCAGCAGTTACAGTGCGGAGCTTACGCAGTATTTT. Protein: CASSYSAELTQYF.

The J gene is TRBJ1-5, the V gene TRBV11-2; a weak D match, TRBD1 (5 bases). Germline V gives CDR1 SGHAT, CDR2 FQNNGV. V was shortened by 1 base and J by 0 bases, with 16 bases between the two germline ends. The CDR3 is 18 amino acids. The CDR3, as DNA: TGTGCCAGCAGCTTAGGCGGGGGGTGGGGTTATAGCAATCAGCCCCAGCATTTT. It is translated as CASSLGGGWGYSNQPQHF.

The genes are TRBV9 and TRBJ2-1; TRBD2 agrees at 11 bases. The V and J ends lost 0 bases and 5 bases, in that order; junction bases with no gene match: 1. Germline V gene data show CDR1 as SGDLS and CDR2 as YYNGEE. The CDR3 has 15 residues. CDR3 DNA sequence: TGTGCCAGCAGCGTAGTGGGACTAGCGGACAATGAGCAGTTCTTC. Its translation is CASSVVGLADNEQFF.

This clone was seen only a few times. This sequence joins TRBV18 and TRBJ1-2, with 7 bases fitting TRBD1. Trimming cost V 4 bases and J 6 bases; bases outside gene matches: 8. Germline CDR1 and CDR2: KGHSH and LQKENI. The CDR3 loop spans 14 amino acids. The CDR3 coding sequence is TGTGCCAGCTCACAAGACAGGGATTTAAATGGCTACACCTTC. It codes for CASSQDRDLNGYTF. The full variable domain, rest sourced from reference TRBV18 and TRBJ1-2, is NAGVMQNPRHLVRRRGQEARLRCSPMKGHSHVYWYRQLPEEGLKFMVYLQKENIIDESGMPKERFSAEFPKEGPSILRIQQVVRGDSAAYFCASSQDRDLNGYTFGSGTRLTVV.

The chain joins TRBV9 to TRBJ2-2; no reliable D call. Germline lookup yields CDR1 SGDLS and CDR2 YYNGEE. The V gene lost 0 bases and the J gene lost 7 bases, with 13 bases spanning the gap. The CDR3 spans 15 residues. The CDR3 DNA is TGTGCCAGCAGCGTAGGGTCCATTCCGGGCGGGGAGCTGTTTTTT. It yields the protein CASSVGSIPGGELFF.

The rearrangement links TRBV6-5 to TRBJ1-3, with a possible D match to TRBD1 (5 bases). This CDR3 is 16 amino acids long. The germline V and J ends were trimmed by 2 bases and 0 bases, with 11 bases remaining between them. The germline gives CDR1 MNHEY, CDR2 SVGAGI. The DNA for the CDR3 is TGTGCCAGCAGTTACGGGGGACCGAACTCTGGAAACACCATATATTTT. It is translated as CASSYGGPNSGNTIYF.

The rearrangement uses TRBV6-5 and TRBJ2-2, with 11 positions matching TRBD1. The CDR3 extends over 15 amino acids. Germline trimming cut 6 bases from V and 7 bases from J; bases unmatched to any gene: 7. Germline CDR1 and CDR2: MNHEY and SVGAGI. CDR3 protein: CASRPDRGRSGELFF. The CDR3 DNA sequence: TGTGCCAGCAGGCCGGACAGGGGGCGAAGCGGGGAGCTGTTTTTT.

The chain links TRBV28 to TRBJ1-1, with a tentative D call TRBD1 (5 bases). The CDR3 covers 17 residues. The V end was cut by 6 bases, the J end by 3 bases, with 23 bases between. CDR1 MDHEN and CDR2 SYDVKM come from the germline V gene. The CDR3 DNA reads TGTGCCAGCAGCCCGAGGGGACGTCGGATTCGGGACACTGAAGCTTTCTTT. It encodes CASSPRGRRIRDTEAFF.

The chain couples TRBV18 to TRBJ2-1; D remains ambiguous. The CDR3 spans 13 residues. The germline gives CDR1 KGHSH, CDR2 LQKENI. V lost 3 bases and J lost 12, with 15 bases in between. CDR3 DNA: TGTGCCAGCTCACCCTCCCGAGGCCGAGGGCAGTTCTTC. As protein: CASSPSRGRGQFF. Full variable domain (rest looked up from reference TRBV18 and TRBJ2-1): NAGVMQNPRHLVRRRGQEARLRCSPMKGHSHVYWYRQLPEEGLKFMVYLQKENIIDESGMPKERFSAEFPKEGPSILRIQQVVRGDSAAYFCASSPSRGRGQFFGPGTRLTVL.

The chain links TRBV15 to TRBJ2-3; TRBD2 matches 10 bases. There are 16 residues in the CDR3. Trimming cost V 3 bases and J 5 bases; bases outside gene matches: 8. CDR1 and CDR2 from the germline V gene are LNHNV and YYDKDF (reference sequence). Here the CDR3 reads CATSRVLAGYGDTQYF. The CDR3 DNA sequence: TGTGCCACCAGCAGGGTACTAGCGGGATATGGAGATACGCAGTATTTT.

The V and J genes are TRBV6-6 and TRBJ1-6, with TRBD1 as a possible D gene (5 bases). The CDR3 is 14 residues long. CDR1 and CDR2 (germline): MNHNY, SVGAGI (reference sequence). The ends were cut back, 6 bases at V and 8 bases at J, with 14 bases in the middle. CDR3 region: CASSSRGGDSPLHF. CDR3 DNA: TGTGCCAGCAGCTCCCGTGGGGGGGATTCACCCCTCCACTTT.

The rearrangement joins TRBV6-1 to TRBJ1-5; D possibly corresponds to TRBD1 (5 bases). The V gene lost 2 bases and the J gene lost 6 bases, with 17 bases spanning the gap. Per germline, CDR1 MNHNS and CDR2 SASEGT. The CDR3 runs to 16 residues. In DNA, the CDR3 is TGTGCCAGCAGTGAATTGGGGGGTGTCGTGAGTCAGCCCCAGCATTTT. Amino acids: CASSELGGVVSQPQHF.

The chain couples TRBV5-1 to TRBJ1-1; D not resolved. The CDR3 runs 16 residues. V shed 0 bases and J shed 0 bases, with 12 bases lying between them. Germline CDR1 SGHRS, CDR2 YFSETQ. CDR3 sequence (DNA): TGCGCCAGCAGCTTGGGATCCGGGCAGTTGAACACTGAAGCTTTCTTT. It is translated as CASSLGSGQLNTEAFF.

This rearrangement joins TRBV28 to TRBJ1-2; 8 bases agree with TRBD1. This CDR3 has 14 amino acids. V gave up 8 bases and J gave up 0 bases; unmatched junction bases: 5. Germline V gene lookup returns CDR1 MDHEN and CDR2 SYDVKM. CDR3: CASWGQETNYGYTF. In DNA, the CDR3 is TGTGCCAGCTGGGGACAGGAGACTAACTATGGCTACACCTTC.

The genes are TRBV18 and TRBJ2-3; D is possibly TRBD2 (6 bases). Germline loops: CDR1 KGHSH, CDR2 LQKENI. V lost 5 bases and J 4 bases, leaving 19 bases between the germline ends. The CDR3 covers 16 residues. CDR3 nucleotides: TGTGCCAGCTCATCCGGGACTTCGGTAACATCAGATACGCAGTATTTT. It specifies CASSSGTSVTSDTQYF.

This clone appeared a few times. The chain couples TRBV6-5 to TRBJ1-5; 8 nucleotides line up with TRBD1. With 6 bases clipped from V and 4 bases from J, the junction kept 8 bases outside the gene matches. The CDR3 covers 15 residues. Germline CDR1 reads MNHEY; CDR2 reads SVGAGI. CDR3 DNA: TGTGCCAGCAGCAACGGACAGGGAAGGAATCAGCCCCAGCATTTT. Protein sequence: CASSNGQGRNQPQHF.

This clone has only a few counts. This chain uses TRBV5-4 with TRBJ1-1, with D uncertain. This CDR3 comprises 14 residues. V dropped 5 bases and J dropped 1 base, with 12 bases sitting between them. The germline V gene has CDR1 SGHNT and CDR2 YYREEE (reference sequence). The CDR3 DNA follows: TGTGCCAGCAGACTCCTGGCGGCGAACACTGAAGCTTTCTTT. Its protein product is CASRLLAANTEAFF.

This clone has more than one count but fewer than ten. The V call is TRBV6-1, the J call TRBJ2-1; a possible D gene is TRBD2 (6 bases). Trimming cost V 2 bases and J 3 bases, with 8 bases left between them. This CDR3 has 14 amino acids. Per the germline V gene, CDR1 is MNHNS and CDR2 is SASEGT. The CDR3 protein is CASSERLVYNEQFF. The CDR3 DNA follows: TGTGCCAGCAGTGAAAGACTAGTCTACAATGAGCAGTTCTTC.

The chain recombines TRBV19 with TRBJ2-7; 8 bases map to TRBD1. This CDR3 has 14 residues. The ends lost 7 bases at V and 0 bases at J; junction bases unmatched: 5. CDR1 and CDR2 (germline): LNHDA, SQIVND (reference sequence). The CDR3 spells CASTRTGSSYEQYF. The CDR3 DNA sequence: TGTGCCAGTACCCGGACAGGGAGCTCCTACGAGCAGTACTTC.

The chain combines TRBV13 with TRBJ2-1; 8 bases align to TRBD2. Trimming removed 5 bases from V and 6 bases from J; junction bases left unmatched: 15. Germline V gene data show CDR1 as PRHDT and CDR2 as FYEKMQ (reference sequence). This CDR3 is built from 17 residues. CDR3 bases: TGTGCCAGCAGCCCGGCGGGGAAAGCGGGAGATAGCAATGAGCAGTTCTTC. Residues: CASSPAGKAGDSNEQFF. Full variable domain (rest looked up from reference TRBV13 and TRBJ2-1): AAGVIQSPRHLIKEKRETATLKCYPIPRHDTVYWYQQGPGQDPQFLISFYEKMQSDKGSIPDRFSAQQFSDYHSELNMSSLELGDSALYFCASSPAGKAGDSNEQFFGPGTRLTVL.